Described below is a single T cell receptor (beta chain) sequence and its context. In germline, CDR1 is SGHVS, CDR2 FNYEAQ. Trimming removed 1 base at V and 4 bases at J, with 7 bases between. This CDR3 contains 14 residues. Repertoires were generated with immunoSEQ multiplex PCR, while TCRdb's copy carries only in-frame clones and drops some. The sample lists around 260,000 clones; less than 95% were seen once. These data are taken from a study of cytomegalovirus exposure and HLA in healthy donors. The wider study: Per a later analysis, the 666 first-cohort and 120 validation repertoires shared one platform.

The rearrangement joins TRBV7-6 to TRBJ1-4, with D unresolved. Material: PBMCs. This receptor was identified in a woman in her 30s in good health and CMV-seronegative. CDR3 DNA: TGTGCCAGCAGCTTAGGGGCCCATAATGAAAAACTGTTTTTT. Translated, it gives CASSLGAHNEKLFF. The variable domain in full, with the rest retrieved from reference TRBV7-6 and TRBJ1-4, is GAGVSQSPRYKVTKRGQDVALRCDPISGHVSLYWYRQALGQGPEFLTYFNYEAQQDKSGLPNDRFSAERPEGSISTLTIQRTEQRDSAMYRCASSLGAHNEKLFFGSGTQLSVL.